Shown below are 30 T cell receptor beta chains from a single sample sequenced in a study of cytomegalovirus exposure and HLA in healthy donors. PCR was performed using 60 Vbeta and 13 Jbeta primers. Assay used: immunoSEQ multiplex PCR; TCRdb lists only in-frame clones, some missing. This repertoire shows around 140,000 clones, 87% found once; its top ten account for roughly 5.2%. The material sequenced was PBMCs. The receptor source for this set is a woman aged 25 to 45 in good health and CMV-seronegative.

The count of this clone is one. The genes are TRBV18 and TRBJ1-2, with 8 bases lining up with TRBD1. The CDR3 is 14 residues long. From germline, CDR1 is KGHSH and CDR2 LQKENI. The junction had 7 bases not matched to a gene; V was cut back by 2 bases and J by 8 bases. The CDR3 loop reads CASSPGQTGEGYTF. Written as DNA, the CDR3 is TGTGCCAGCTCACCAGGTCAGACAGGGGAAGGCTACACCTTC. The full variable domain, with the rest looked up from reference TRBV18 and TRBJ1-2, is NAGVMQNPRHLVRRRGQEARLRCSPMKGHSHVYWYRQLPEEGLKFMVYLQKENIIDESGMPKERFSAEFPKEGPSILRIQQVVRGDSAAYFCASSPGQTGEGYTFGSGTRLTVV.

This chain uses TRBV14 with TRBJ1-6, with D possibly being TRBD1 (6 bases). Between the trimmed V and J ends, which lost 2 bases and 2 bases, there was a span of 13 bases. In germline, CDR1 is SGHDN, CDR2 FVKESK. The CDR3 sequence is 17 residues long. CDR3 nucleotide sequence: TGTGCCAGCAGCCAAACCACACAGGGAGCCTATAATTCACCCCTCCACTTT. It translates to CASSQTTQGAYNSPLHF.

The V call is TRBV6-5, the J call TRBJ1-2; D ambiguous. V was pared by 2 bases and J by 5 bases, with 12 bases between. The CDR3 length is 14 residues. Germline V lookup: CDR1 MNHEY, CDR2 SVGAGI. CDR3 amino acids: CASSYADTQYGYTF. The CDR3 coding sequence is TGTGCCAGCAGTTACGCAGACACTCAGTATGGCTACACCTTC.

This clone was seen just once. The rearrangement uses TRBV7-9 and TRBJ1-5, with D tentatively TRBD1 (5 bases). The length of the CDR3 is 15 residues. The V end was cut by 5 bases, the J end by 6 bases, with 17 bases between. Germline V gives CDR1 SEHNR, CDR2 FQNEAQ (reference sequence). The CDR3 DNA is TGTGCCAGCAGCCCCGGGGCGGGGGGGGGTCAGCCCCAGCATTTT. This codes for CASSPGAGGGQPQHF. Combining the CDR3 with reference TRBV7-9 and TRBJ1-5 gives the whole variable domain DTGVSQNPRHKITKRGQNVTFRCDPISEHNRLYWYRQTLGQGPEFLTYFQNEAQLEKSRLLSDRFSAERPKGSFSTLEIQRTEQGDSAMYLCASSPGAGGGQPQHFGDGTRLSIL.

The chain recombines TRBV18 with TRBJ1-1; perhaps TRBD1 as D (6 bases). The CDR3 is 15 residues long. V was shortened by 2 bases and J by 0 bases, with 10 bases between the two germline ends. Germline-derived CDR1 and CDR2 are KGHSH and LQKENI. CDR3 residues: CASSPGRGVNTEAFF. The CDR3 coding sequence is TGTGCCAGCTCACCAGGCAGGGGAGTGAACACTGAAGCTTTCTTT.

There are a few counts of this clone. The chain joins TRBV19 to TRBJ1-1; D might be TRBD1 (6 bases). Per the germline V gene, CDR1 is LNHDA and CDR2 is SQIVND (reference sequence). The CDR3 has 13 residues. V was shortened by 4 bases and J by 5 bases, with 11 bases between the two germline ends. DNA for the CDR3: TGTGCCAGTAGTAGTGGGGGCGGAACTGAAGCTTTCTTT. Translation gives CASSSGGGTEAFF.

The rearrangement links TRBV29-1 to TRBJ2-6; 13 positions agree with TRBD2. Germline-derived CDR1 and CDR2 are SQVTM and ANQGSEA. CDR3 length: 16 residues. Trimming cost V 7 bases and J 3 bases; bases outside gene matches: 6. In nucleotides, the CDR3 is TGCAGCGCCCGACTAGCGGGAGGTTTTGGGGCCAACGTCCTGACTTTC. Encoded protein: CSARLAGGFGANVLTF.

This rearrangement joins TRBV28 to TRBJ1-1, with TRBD1 matching over 11 bases. CDR1 MDHEN and CDR2 SYDVKM come from the germline V gene. CDR3 size: 14 residues. V shed 3 bases, J shed 7 bases, and the junction held 4 bases outside the gene matches. CDR3 nucleotides: TGTGCCAGCAGTTTGGGACAGGGGGTAAATGAAGCTTTCTTT. Translating gives CASSLGQGVNEAFF.

The J gene is TRBJ1-1, the V gene TRBV28; unclear D gene. This CDR3 has 15 residues. Germline V lookup: CDR1 MDHEN, CDR2 SYDVKM. With 2 bases removed from V and 4 bases from J, the gap between germline ends came to 14 bases. The CDR3 bases are TGTGCCAGCAGTTTAAGGTTCCGGGTCGCCACTGAAGCTTTCTTT. The encoded protein is CASSLRFRVATEAFF.

The genes are TRBV28 and TRBJ2-5; 7 bases align to TRBD1. The J call may be faulty, since TRBJ2-7 better matches the DNA end. The CDR3 covers 16 residues. Germline CDR1 MDHEN, CDR2 SYDVKM. The CDR3 spells CASSSTGEPPPHEQYF. Written as DNA, the CDR3 is TGTGCCAGCAGCTCCACAGGGGAACCCCCCCCACACGAGCAGTACTTC.

The chain uses TRBV7-9 and TRBJ1-1; the D gene is possibly TRBD1 (6 bases). The germline gives CDR1 SEHNR, CDR2 FQNEAQ (reference sequence). V dropped 7 bases and J dropped 0 bases, with 12 bases sitting between them. The CDR3 sequence is 14 residues long. As DNA, the CDR3 is TGTGCCAGCACCGGGGACACGCTGAACACTGAAGCTTTCTTT. This translates into CASTGDTLNTEAFF.

The V call is TRBV2, the J call TRBJ1-4; D may be TRBD1 (6 bases). This CDR3 has 14 amino acids. CDR1 is SNHLY and CDR2 is FYNNEI in the germline V gene. Trimming took 5 bases from V and 8 from J, leaving 15 bases between them. DNA for the CDR3: TGTGCCAGCAGTCGAGCTTGGACAGAAGAAAAACTGTTTTTT. Its translation: CASSRAWTEEKLFF.

The rearrangement links TRBV5-6 to TRBJ2-6, with D possibly TRBD1 on 5 matching bases. Germline V gives CDR1 SGHDT, CDR2 YYEEEE. The V end was cut by 4 bases, the J end by 3 bases, with 8 bases between. The CDR3 totals 14 residues. CDR3 sequence: CASSIRVGANVLTF. As DNA, the CDR3 is TGTGCCAGCAGCATCAGGGTTGGGGCCAACGTCCTGACTTTC.

The genes are TRBV10-3 and TRBJ2-7, with 11 bases aligning to TRBD1. The CDR3 totals 14 residues. The J segment lost 5 bases and the V segment lost 4 bases, leaving 4 bases of the junction unmatched. Germline V gives CDR1 ENHRY, CDR2 SYGVKD. The CDR3 loop reads CAISGTGGRDEQYF. The CDR3 DNA is TGTGCCATCAGTGGGACAGGGGGCAGGGACGAGCAGTACTTC.

The chain uses TRBV7-2 and TRBJ2-7; 13 positions match TRBD2. The germline V gene encodes CDR1 SGHTA and CDR2 FQGNSA. V gave up 5 bases and J gave up 3 bases; unmatched junction bases: 4. CDR3 size: 15 residues. Here the CDR3 reads CASSRTSGSLYEQYF. CDR3 coding DNA: TGTGCCAGCAGCAGGACTAGCGGGAGCCTCTACGAGCAGTACTTC.

The chain is built from TRBV11-2 and TRBJ1-1; 10 bases map to TRBD1. The V gene's germline CDR1 is SGHAT and CDR2 FQNNGV. This CDR3 contains 16 residues. Trimming cost V 7 bases and J 11 bases; bases outside gene matches: 19. DNA for the CDR3: TGTGCCAGCACTCCGACCTTGGGACAGGGGCGCGCTGGCGCTTTCTTT. It yields the protein CASTPTLGQGRAGAFF.

The CDR3 nucleotides are TGTGCCAGTAATTCCCAACTGGTTGAAAAACTGTTTTTT. As protein: CASNSQLVEKLFF. The rearrangement links TRBV28 to TRBJ1-4; D unresolved. Germline-derived CDR1 and CDR2 are MDHEN and SYDVKM. CDR3 size: 13 residues. V lost 9 bases and J 7 bases, leaving 15 bases between the germline ends.

CDR3 residues: CASSPRADNEQFF. In DNA, the CDR3 is TGTGCCAGCTCACCACGAGCGGACAATGAGCAGTTCTTC. The chain couples TRBV18 to TRBJ2-1; D perhaps matches TRBD2 (5 bases). Trimming removed 1 base at V and 5 bases at J, with 6 bases between. Germline values: CDR1 KGHSH, CDR2 LQKENI. This CDR3 contains 13 residues.

This chain links TRBV4-2 with TRBJ1-3, with TRBD1 as a possible D gene (5 bases). Trimming pared 0 bases from V and 6 bases from J, leaving 21 bases between. The CDR3 length is 18 residues. CDR1 and CDR2 (germline): LGHNA, YNFKEQ. CDR3 DNA: TGTGCCAGCAGCCAAGAAGCGGTAGGGCGGGGGGTTGAAAACACCATATATTTT. It codes for CASSQEAVGRGVENTIYF.

In DNA, the CDR3 is TGTGCCAGCAGCAAAGACAGGGTGAGAAAGAACACTGAAGCTTTCTTT. This gives the protein CASSKDRVRKNTEAFF. The chain combines TRBV7-2 with TRBJ1-1; 7 nucleotides agree with TRBD1. The CDR3 has 16 residues. The trim removed 5 bases at V and 1 base at J, leaving 10 bases unmatched. Germline V CDR1 and CDR2: SGHTA, FQGNSA.

This clone has more than one count but fewer than ten. The rearrangement uses TRBV18 and TRBJ1-2, with TRBD1 matching 8 bases. In germline, CDR1 is KGHSH, CDR2 LQKENI. With V trimmed by 6 bases and J by 4 bases, 7 bases remained unmatched. This CDR3 comprises 14 residues. CDR3 residues: CASSEQGDSYGYTF. The CDR3 DNA reads TGTGCCAGCTCCGAACAGGGGGACAGCTATGGCTACACCTTC.

This sequence joins TRBV5-4 and TRBJ1-2; 12 bases agree with TRBD1. The CDR3 contains 14 residues. V gave up 5 bases and J gave up 6 bases; unmatched junction bases: 5. Germline loops: CDR1 SGHNT, CDR2 YYREEE (reference sequence). CDR3 loop: CASRPGQGADGYTF. The DNA for the CDR3 is TGTGCCAGCAGGCCGGGACAGGGGGCGGATGGCTACACCTTC.

The rearrangement joins TRBV7-8 to TRBJ1-5, with 7 bases fitting TRBD1. CDR1 SGHVS and CDR2 FQNEAQ come from the germline V gene. J was trimmed by 14 bases and V by 8 bases; bases with no gene match: 15. This CDR3 is 13 amino acids long. DNA for the CDR3: TGTGCCAGCGGCCCTAGACAGGGTTGCAGAGAGCATTTT. Translation gives CASGPRQGCREHF.

This clone was seen only a few times. V and J are TRBV5-1 and TRBJ1-1, with 7 positions matching TRBD1. Trimming at V came to 2 bases and at J to 3 bases, leaving 4 bases not matched to a gene. Germline assignment: CDR1 SGHRS and CDR2 YFSETQ. The CDR3 is 14 amino acids. This chain's CDR3 is CASSLGTEYTEAFF. CDR3 sequence (DNA): TGCGCCAGCAGCTTAGGGACAGAATACACTGAAGCTTTCTTT. The variable domain in full, with the rest retrieved from reference TRBV5-1 and TRBJ1-1, is KAGVTQTPRYLIKTRGQQVTLSCSPISGHRSVSWYQQTPGQGLQFLFEYFSETQRNKGNFPGRFSGRQFSNSRSEMNVSTLELGDSALYLCASSLGTEYTEAFFGQGTRLTVV.

The chain joins TRBV5-4 to TRBJ2-1; 7 nucleotides line up with TRBD2. J was trimmed by 6 bases and V by 2 bases; bases with no gene match: 8. This CDR3 contains 15 residues. CDR1 and CDR2 (germline): SGHNT, YYREEE (reference sequence). CDR3 residues: CASSLGLGLSNEQFF. CDR3 DNA: TGTGCCAGCAGCTTAGGACTAGGGTTATCCAATGAGCAGTTCTTC.

The table lists this clone with a count of one. This chain links TRBV19 with TRBJ2-1; 7 bases are a match to TRBD2. The CDR3 is made up of 15 amino acids. In germline, CDR1 is LNHDA, CDR2 SQIVND (reference sequence). V dropped 5 bases and J dropped 4; count of bases not matched to a gene: 8. The CDR3 loop is CASSLRLAVYNEQFF. In DNA, the CDR3 is TGTGCCAGTAGTCTTCGCCTAGCGGTATACAATGAGCAGTTCTTC.

V and J are TRBV9 and TRBJ2-1; the D is unclear. Germline V gene sequence: CDR1 SGDLS, CDR2 YYNGEE. This CDR3 contains 13 residues. V lost 1 base to trimming and J lost 10 bases, with 12 bases between them. CDR3 in DNA: TGTGCCAGCAGCGTAAGGCCATTCGGGGAGCAGTTCTTC. Translation: CASSVRPFGEQFF.

The V gene is TRBV19, the J gene TRBJ1-2; 7 bases align to TRBD1. In germline, CDR1 is LNHDA, CDR2 SQIVND (reference sequence). This CDR3 has 15 residues. Trimming took 7 bases from V and 4 from J; bases not matched to a gene: 12. The CDR3, as DNA: TGTGCCAGTACGGTTTCTCGGACAGGAGGCTATGGCTACACCTTC. This sequence encodes CASTVSRTGGYGYTF.

The rearrangement joins TRBV6-6 to TRBJ1-2; 11 nucleotides align to TRBD1. The CDR3 extends over 14 amino acids. CDR1 is MNHNY and CDR2 is SVGAGI in the germline V gene (reference sequence). V gave up 6 bases and J gave up 5 bases; unmatched junction bases: 5. The CDR3 nucleotides read TGTGCCAGCAGCCGCGGACAGGGGGCGTATGGCTACACCTTC. Amino acids: CASSRGQGAYGYTF.

This sequence joins TRBV7-9 and TRBJ2-7, with D maybe TRBD2 (5 bases). The CDR3 is 12 residues long. V was clipped by 3 bases and J by 5 bases, with 8 bases between them. The V gene's germline CDR1 is SEHNR and CDR2 FQNEAQ (reference sequence). The CDR3 loop is CASSFGVNEQYF. CDR3 DNA sequence: TGTGCCAGCAGCTTCGGGGTAAACGAGCAGTACTTC.